The 11 T cell receptor beta chains presented below share a single source sample, sequenced in a study of blood T cells in healthy people across ages. Primed by a sample-barcoded 5' primer and a J-beta primer mix, a second PCR proceeded for about 6 to 12 cycles. TCRdb fed the 5' RACE reads into MiXCR, producing one record per CDR3 protein. The table lists hundreds of thousands of distinct CDR3 sequences, approximately 43% of them singletons. The material sequenced was blood. The receptors stem from a woman aged 60-75 years in good health.

The table lists this clonotype with a few counts. This chain joins TRBV20-1 and TRBJ2-3; D is undetermined. V was pared by 6 bases and J by 2 bases, with 15 bases between. The CDR3 extends over 14 amino acids. Germline values: CDR1 DFQATT, CDR2 SNEGSKA (reference sequence). The CDR3 here is CSAASPFSTDTQYF. CDR3 sequence (DNA): TGCAGTGCCGCCTCGCCGTTTTCCACAGATACGCAGTATTTT.

The chain's CDR3 is CASSLERGDSPLHF. Here the CDR3 DNA reads TGTGCCAGCAGCTTGGAAAGGGGTGATTCACCCCTCCACTTT. The chain couples TRBV13 to TRBJ1-6, with D tentatively TRBD1 (5 bases). This CDR3 is 14 amino acids long. Trimming stripped 3 bases from V and 8 bases from J, with 11 bases between. Germline CDR1 reads PRHDT; CDR2 reads FYEKMQ (reference sequence).

Comment on this clonotype: A much larger clone differs by one base, so this may be a read error. The chain uses TRBV6-6 and TRBJ1-2; 7 bases map to TRBD1. With 2 bases clipped from V and 8 bases from J, the junction kept 11 bases outside the gene matches. The CDR3 is 15 residues long. CDR1 MNHNY and CDR2 SVGAGI come from the germline V gene (reference sequence). CDR3 region: CASSYANQGEPGYTF. The CDR3 DNA reads TGTGCCAGCAGTTACGCGAACCAGGGGGAGCCAGGCTACACCTTC.

V usage is TRBV28 and J usage is TRBJ2-5; 12 bases map to TRBD2. Matching the DNA end better, TRBJ2-7 makes the J call doubtful. Germline assignment: CDR1 MDHEN and CDR2 SYDVKM. The CDR3 has 15 residues. The CDR3 bases are TGTGCCACGAGTTCTAGGACTAGCGGGATCTACGAGCAGTACTTC. It is translated as CATSSRTSGIYEQYF.

The sample holds many counts of this clonotype. The rearrangement uses TRBV12-3 or TRBV12-4 and TRBJ1-5; 9 nucleotides agree with TRBD1. The CDR3 length is 14 residues. Losses at the gene ends were 5 bases for V and 7 bases for J; bases not matched to a gene: 6. The CDR3 nucleotides are TGTGCCAGCAGTCCCGGGACAGGGAACCAGCCCCAGCATTTT. Encoded protein: CASSPGTGNQPQHF.

This clonotype appeared a few times. V is TRBV20-1 and J is TRBJ1-4; D call uncertain. This CDR3 is built from 13 residues. Trimming left V 6 bases short and J 3 bases short, with 11 bases between. In germline, CDR1 is DFQATT, CDR2 SNEGSKA (reference sequence). The CDR3 here is CSASWVANEKLFF. The DNA of the CDR3 is TGCAGTGCGAGCTGGGTAGCTAATGAAAAACTGTTTTTT.

The V and J genes are TRBV10-3 and TRBJ2-3, with D possibly matching TRBD1 (6 bases). Between the trimmed V and J ends, which lost 2 bases and 0 bases, there was a span of 9 bases. Germline assignment: CDR1 ENHRY and CDR2 SYGVKD. The CDR3 is 15 amino acids. The CDR3 DNA sequence: TGTGCCATCAGTGAGACGGACAGCAGCACAGATACGCAGTATTTT. Translation: CAISETDSSTDTQYF.

There are a few counts of this clonotype. The V call is TRBV6-2 or TRBV6-3, the J call TRBJ2-7, with 12 bases lining up with TRBD1. The V segment lost 5 bases and the J segment 2 bases; nucleotides outside the gene matches: 19. The CDR3 is 20 residues long. Germline V CDR1 and CDR2: MNHEY, SVGEGT. The CDR3 sequence: CASSEFKTGTGGASPYEQYF. DNA of the CDR3: TGTGCCAGCAGTGAGTTCAAAACCGGGACAGGGGGCGCGTCCCCCTACGAGCAGTACTTC.

This sequence joins TRBV18 and TRBJ2-1; D is possibly TRBD1 (5 bases). Trimming took 0 bases from V and 2 from J, leaving 14 bases between them. This CDR3 has 17 residues. Germline loops: CDR1 KGHSH, CDR2 LQKENI. The CDR3 nucleotides are TGTGCCAGCTCACCACCCCTGACAGAGTCCCCCTACAATGAGCAGTTCTTC. Its protein is CASSPPLTESPYNEQFF.

This clonotype was seen a handful of times. The rearrangement uses TRBV20-1 and TRBJ2-7; 7 bases align to TRBD1. The V gene's germline CDR1 is DFQATT and CDR2 SNEGSKA (reference sequence). The CDR3 is 14 amino acids. With V trimmed by 3 bases and J by 3 bases, 8 bases remained unmatched. CDR3 amino acids: CSARQPTGVYEQYF. As DNA, the CDR3 is TGCAGTGCTAGGCAGCCCACAGGGGTCTACGAGCAGTACTTC.

V is TRBV5-1 and J is TRBJ2-3; a possible D gene is TRBD2 (6 bases). This CDR3 spans 14 amino acids. V was cut by 5 bases and J by 2 bases, with 12 bases left in between. Per germline, CDR1 SGHRS and CDR2 YFSETQ. The CDR3 sequence is CASRWRDLTDTQYF. The CDR3 DNA is TGCGCCAGCAGGTGGAGGGACCTCACAGATACGCAGTATTTT.